These 16 T cell receptor beta chains were sequenced from one sample in a study of T-cell memory formation after mild COVID-19 (dated by TCRdb to about 2021). The library came from 5' RACE. TCRdb shows the sequencer as Illumina NovaSeq 6000. TCRdb reprocessed the public reads (quality trimming at Q25 with fastp, clone calling with MiXCR) and kept in-frame beta chains. Rows are unified per CDR3 protein, each entry keeping the most common DNA and genes. This sample lists around 310,000 distinct CDR3 sequences; 14% were detected once. Roughly a fifth of the sample is held by the ten biggest clonotypes. The specimen sequenced was PBMCs or a T cell subset sorted from them (not recorded which). These receptor sequences come from a man aged 18-30 years who had mild COVID-19 (a few samples of this study predate the infection). The sample titles of this study are shuffled in the database, so cell type and time point are left out; the donor was told from shared clones.

This clonotype was seen many times. The rearrangement uses TRBV3-1 and TRBJ1-3; a weak D match, TRBD1 (6 bases). V lost 3 bases to trimming and J lost 0 bases, with 12 bases between them. This CDR3 comprises 16 residues. Germline V gene lookup returns CDR1 LGHDT and CDR2 YNNKEL (reference sequence). The CDR3 sequence is CASSQTGLISGNTIYF. The CDR3 DNA sequence: TGTGCCAGCAGCCAGACAGGACTTATCTCTGGAAACACCATATATTTT.

The chain is built from TRBV6-2 or TRBV6-3 and TRBJ2-1; D is undetermined. Germline V lookup: CDR1 MNHEY, CDR2 SVGEGT. The V gene lost 8 bases and the J gene lost 1 base, with 9 bases spanning the gap. The CDR3 is made up of 13 amino acids. The CDR3 loop reads CASGLGSYNEQFF. The CDR3 coding sequence is TGTGCCAGCGGTCTGGGTTCCTACAATGAGCAGTTCTTC.

The gene calls are TRBV20-1 and TRBJ2-1; a possible D gene is TRBD2 (7 bases). The CDR3 runs 17 residues. Germline V gene sequence: CDR1 DFQATT, CDR2 SNEGSKA (reference sequence). V was clipped by 6 bases and J by 0 bases, with 21 bases between them. CDR3 bases: TGCAGTGCCCCGCCCCCGGGAGGACAGAGCTCCTACAATGAGCAGTTCTTC. It encodes CSAPPPGGQSSYNEQFF.

The rearrangement joins TRBV29-1 to TRBJ1-3, with D perhaps matching TRBD1 (6 bases). The CDR3 has 14 amino acids. From germline, CDR1 is SQVTM and CDR2 ANQGSEA. The V and J ends lost 4 bases and 2 bases respectively, with 12 bases between them. CDR3 nucleotides: TGCAGCGTTGTGAACAGGGCCCCTGGAAACACCATATATTTT. It is translated as CSVVNRAPGNTIYF.

This chain uses TRBV5-1 with TRBJ1-2; TRBD1 aligns across 7 bases. Losses at the gene ends were 2 bases for V and 6 bases for J; bases not matched to a gene: 10. The CDR3 sequence is 15 residues long. The germline CDR1 and CDR2 sequences are SGHRS and YFSETQ. This CDR3 is CASSFDRARGHGYTF. DNA of the CDR3: TGCGCCAGCAGCTTTGACAGGGCCCGGGGCCATGGCTACACCTTC.

This clonotype was observed a few times. The chain carries TRBV5-1 and TRBJ2-3; TRBD2 aligns across 9 bases. The CDR3 sequence is 16 residues long. From germline, CDR1 is SGHRS and CDR2 YFSETQ. The ends lost 4 bases at V and 4 bases at J; junction bases unmatched: 10. The CDR3: CASSLHGGGAADTQYF. CDR3 in DNA: TGCGCCAGCAGCCTCCACGGCGGGGGGGCCGCAGATACGCAGTATTTT.

The chain links TRBV6-2 or TRBV6-3 to TRBJ2-2; TRBD1 is a possible D gene (6 bases). CDR3 size: 13 residues. Germline V lookup: CDR1 MNHEY, CDR2 SVGEGT. Trimming pared 8 bases from V and 9 bases from J, leaving 16 bases between. The CDR3 spells CASGGRSRRELFF. The CDR3 bases are TGTGCCAGCGGGGGCAGGTCTAGGAGGGAGCTGTTTTTT.

This clonotype showed up just a few times. The J gene is TRBJ2-4, the V gene TRBV5-1, with TRBD1 matching over 10 bases. There are 14 residues in the CDR3. Per the germline V gene, CDR1 is SGHRS and CDR2 is YFSETQ. V shed 7 bases and J 6 bases; nucleotides not matched to a gene: 7. The CDR3 coding sequence is TGCGCCAGCGGGGAGGGACAGGGGTTAAACATTCAGTACTTC. Protein: CASGEGQGLNIQYF. Using reference TRBV5-1 and TRBJ2-4 for the parts outside the CDR3, the full variable domain is KAGVTQTPRYLIKTRGQQVTLSCSPISGHRSVSWYQQTPGQGLQFLFEYFSETQRNKGNFPGRFSGRQFSNSRSEMNVSTLELGDSALYLCASGEGQGLNIQYFGAGTRLSVL.

Many counts were recorded for this clonotype. The chain uses TRBV24-1 and TRBJ2-3; D is unclear. The ends were cut back, 1 base at V and 0 bases at J, with 1 base in the middle. Germline V gene sequence: CDR1 KGHDR, CDR2 SFDVKD. The CDR3 length is 13 residues. The CDR3 loop reads CATSDFSTDTQYF. The DNA of the CDR3 is TGTGCCACCAGTGATTTTAGCACAGATACGCAGTATTTT.

CDR3 nucleotide sequence: TGTGCCAGCAGCGTAACCGGGACGCAAGAGACCCAGTACTTC. Protein product: CASSVTGTQETQYF. The chain carries TRBV9 and TRBJ2-5, with D perhaps being TRBD1 or TRBD2 (5 bases each). The CDR3 covers 14 residues. Looked up from germline, CDR1 is SGDLS and CDR2 is YYNGEE. The ends were cut back, 1 base at V and 2 bases at J, with 9 bases in the middle.

This clonotype has a handful of counts. The V and J genes are TRBV6-2 or TRBV6-3 and TRBJ1-1, with D hard to call. The CDR3 loop spans 12 amino acids. The germline V and J ends were trimmed by 2 bases and 3 bases, with 4 bases remaining between them. Germline loops: CDR1 MNHEY, CDR2 SVGEGT. The DNA of the CDR3 is TGTGCCAGCAGTTACGCTTACACTGAAGCTTTCTTT. Amino acids: CASSYAYTEAFF.

This clonotype was observed a handful of times. This chain links TRBV5-6 with TRBJ2-7, with TRBD2 as a possible D gene (6 bases). V was pared by 4 bases and J by 4 bases, with 12 bases between. The V gene's germline CDR1 is SGHDT and CDR2 YYEEEE. This CDR3 spans 13 amino acids. The CDR3 sequence: CASSPLEGYEQYV. Written as DNA, the CDR3 is TGTGCCAGCAGCCCCCTGGAGGGGTACGAGCAGTACGTC.

This clonotype has ten or more counts. V is TRBV7-2 and J is TRBJ1-6; D perhaps matches TRBD1 (6 bases). CDR1 and CDR2 (germline): SGHTA, FQGNSA. Trimming pared 5 bases from V and 13 bases from J, leaving 18 bases between. The CDR3 loop spans 14 amino acids. The CDR3 loop is CASSVGGGIPPLHF. CDR3 DNA: TGTGCCAGCAGCGTAGGAGGGGGAATCCCCCCCCTCCACTTT.

This clonotype occurred many times. The rearrangement links TRBV7-9 to TRBJ2-3; D gene unclear. Germline loops: CDR1 SEHNR, CDR2 FQNEAQ (reference sequence). The CDR3 runs 15 residues. Deletions cut 3 bases from V and 3 bases from J, with 13 bases between. The CDR3 loop reads CASSLLSTDTDTQYF. In DNA, the CDR3 is TGTGCCAGCAGCTTGCTCAGTACGGATACAGATACGCAGTATTTT.

Only a few counts were recorded for this clonotype. V gene TRBV28 combines with J gene TRBJ1-5; 7 positions agree with TRBD1. With 1 base clipped from V and 3 bases from J, the junction kept 3 bases outside the gene matches. Per the germline V gene, CDR1 is MDHEN and CDR2 is SYDVKM. The CDR3 is 15 residues long. The CDR3 loop reads CASSLSTGANQPQHF. CDR3 nucleotides: TGTGCCAGCAGTTTATCTACAGGGGCCAATCAGCCCCAGCATTTT.

This clonotype was seen a handful of times. The rearrangement joins TRBV12-3 or TRBV12-4 to TRBJ2-3; D gene unclear. This CDR3 has 14 amino acids. Trimming took off 2 bases at V and 4 bases at J, with 10 bases between the two ends. The CDR3 here is CASSLNGGADTQYF. Written as DNA, the CDR3 is TGTGCCAGCAGTTTAAATGGTGGTGCAGATACGCAGTATTTT.